The 10 T cell receptor beta chains below come from one sample, sequenced in a study of cytomegalovirus exposure and HLA in healthy donors. PCR was performed using 60 Vbeta and 13 Jbeta primers. Assay: immunoSEQ multiplex PCR; the TCRdb copy retains only in-frame clones and omits some. The sample has some 190,000 clones, over 60% seen once. Sequencing was performed on PBMCs. The receptors derive from a man younger than 35 in good health and CMV-seronegative.

This clone is a singleton in its sample. Here the CDR3 reads CASSERGTGVGEQYF. CDR3 DNA sequence: TGTGCCAGCAGTGAAAGGGGGACAGGGGTTGGCGAGCAGTACTTC. This rearrangement joins TRBV6-1 to TRBJ2-7, with 10 bases fitting TRBD1. V was pared by 2 bases and J by 6 bases, with 7 bases of the junction left unmatched. Looked up from germline, CDR1 is MNHNS and CDR2 is SASEGT. The CDR3 consists of 15 residues.

The chain recombines TRBV18 with TRBJ2-2; no clear D. The V gene lost 6 bases and the J gene lost 1 base, with 12 bases spanning the gap. The CDR3 extends over 15 amino acids. Germline CDR1 KGHSH, CDR2 LQKENI. The CDR3 is CASSLERKNTGELFF. The CDR3 nucleotides read TGTGCCAGCTCCCTAGAGAGGAAGAACACCGGGGAGCTGTTTTTT.

This clone was seen once. The V call is TRBV27, the J call TRBJ1-6; D is ambiguous. Trimming removed 3 bases at V and 0 bases at J, with 18 bases between. CDR1 and CDR2 from the germline V gene are MNHEY and SMNVEV (reference sequence). This CDR3 has 19 amino acids. The CDR3 nucleotides read TGTGCCAGCAGTTTTGAGGGTCCATTCAAGTCCTCCTATAATTCACCCCTCCACTTT. This gives the protein CASSFEGPFKSSYNSPLHF.

The chain links TRBV2 to TRBJ2-2; 8 bases map to TRBD2. The CDR3 sequence is 16 residues long. Germline CDR1 and CDR2: SNHLY and FYNNEI. V gave up 8 bases and J gave up 4 bases; unmatched junction bases: 12. The CDR3 protein is CASLLRGGLGTGELFF. The CDR3 nucleotides are TGTGCCAGCCTTCTTCGGGGGGGGCTGGGCACCGGGGAGCTGTTTTTT.

The V gene is TRBV28, the J gene TRBJ2-7; D may be TRBD2 (6 bases). Deletions cut 6 bases from V and 3 bases from J, with 12 bases between. The CDR3 runs 13 residues. CDR1 and CDR2 (germline): MDHEN, SYDVKM. The CDR3 spells CASRGGTGYEQYF. CDR3 coding DNA: TGTGCCAGCAGGGGGGGAACGGGCTACGAGCAGTACTTC.

V gene TRBV5-6 combines with J gene TRBJ1-5; D call uncertain. Germline V gene lookup returns CDR1 SGHDT and CDR2 YYEEEE. V dropped 1 base and J dropped 5 bases, with 19 bases sitting between them. The CDR3 runs 17 residues. The CDR3 nucleotides are TGTGCCAGCAGCTTGAGTATGGGGTCCCCCGGGGATCAGCCCCAGCATTTT. Its protein is CASSLSMGSPGDQPQHF.

V usage is TRBV18 and J usage is TRBJ2-1; 9 bases match TRBD2. The J segment lost 4 bases and the V segment lost 1 base, leaving 5 bases of the junction unmatched. In germline, CDR1 is KGHSH, CDR2 LQKENI. The CDR3 has 16 amino acids. The CDR3 loop is CASSPRGAGGYNEQFF. In DNA form, the CDR3 reads TGTGCCAGCTCACCACGGGGAGCGGGGGGTTACAATGAGCAGTTCTTC.

V usage is TRBV28 and J usage is TRBJ2-7; D might be TRBD1 (6 bases). CDR1 is MDHEN, CDR2 SYDVKM, per germline. V shed 8 bases and J shed 6 bases, with 11 bases lying between them. This CDR3 region has 11 residues. The CDR3 bases are TGTGCCAGCGCCCTGGACAGCGAGCAGTACTTC. This gives the protein CASALDSEQYF.

This clone was seen a few times. The chain is built from TRBV7-8 and TRBJ2-7, with D unresolved. Trimming took 5 bases from V and 1 from J, leaving 21 bases between them. Germline-derived CDR1 and CDR2 are SGHVS and FQNEAQ. This CDR3 is built from 17 residues. The CDR3 DNA sequence: TGTGCCAGCAGCCTAGGGCCGGCGGTTGACTGGTCCTACGAGCAGTACTTC. Translation gives CASSLGPAVDWSYEQYF.

Regarding this clone: The sample has other DNA sequences that encode this CDR3 too. The chain employs TRBV5-1 and TRBJ2-2, with 10 bases matching TRBD2. The CDR3 consists of 15 residues. V dropped 4 bases and J dropped 4; count of bases not matched to a gene: 4. Germline V CDR1 and CDR2: SGHRS, YFSETQ. The DNA for the CDR3 is TGCGCCAGCAGCCTCGTAGCGGGAGGCACCGGGGAGCTGTTTTTT. Amino acids: CASSLVAGGTGELFF.